Listed below are T cell receptor beta chains from one sample, sequenced in a study of shared clonotypes between healthy human individuals. Profiled with immunoSEQ multiplex PCR; TCRdb holds only in-frame clones, not every one. The sample records roughly 810,000 clones, about 96% being singletons. Sequenced sample: naive CD8+ T cells sorted from blood. Receptors were obtained from a man aged 30 to 39 in good health. Both conserved end residues are part of each CDR3. Rows give clone size only sometimes, using once, few, many, or a class for an expanded clone.

>TRBV6-5|.
CASSYGGSGELFF
>TRBV11-2|.
CASSFPYERVSYEQYF
>TRBV6-6|.
CASSLLDDEQFF
>TRBV18|.
CASSPRQGFLVDTQYF
>TRBV9|.
CASSVGSLPYNEQFF
>TRBV5-6|.
CASSLEWTSLSNEQFF
>TRBV6-5|.
CASSYGAHEQYF
>TRBV9|.
CASSYRTGSGFRDTQYF
>TRBV6-6|.
CASSYREGNQPQHF
>TRBV21-1|once
CASSRLAGAGETQYF
>TRBV5-4|.
CASSQQGASVHEQYF
>TRBV7-9|.
CASSLGADTQYF
>TRBV9|.
CASSPGGWDAPSKGYTF
>TRBV18|.
CASSSRNEQFF
>TRBV2|.
CASRRGTGRGNGYTF
>TRBV29-1|.
CSVEGLESSYEQYF
>TRBV5-1|.
CASSLAGAPNTEAFF
>TRBV6-1|.
CASIKGLAGSDTQYF
>TRBV7-9|.
CASSFLREGDEKLFF
>TRBV7-7|.
CASSLEYGQGYEQYF
>TRBV21-1|once
CASSNWDRFSGANVLTF
>TRBV10-3|.
CAISESIVGQGYNEQFF
>TRBV7-9|.
CASSLTGNNQPQHF